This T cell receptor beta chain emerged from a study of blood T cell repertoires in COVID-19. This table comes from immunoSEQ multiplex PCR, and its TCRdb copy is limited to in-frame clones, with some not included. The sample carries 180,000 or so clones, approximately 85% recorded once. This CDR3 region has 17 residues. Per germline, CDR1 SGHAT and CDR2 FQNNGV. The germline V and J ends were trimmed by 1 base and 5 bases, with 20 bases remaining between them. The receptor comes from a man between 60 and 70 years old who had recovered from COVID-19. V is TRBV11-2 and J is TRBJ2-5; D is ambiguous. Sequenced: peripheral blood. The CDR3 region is CASSLVGTRLESETQYF. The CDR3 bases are TGTGCCAGCAGCTTAGTTGGAACGAGGTTAGAGTCGGAGACCCAGTACTTC.